The clone carrying this T cell receptor beta chain appeared many times. The antigen remains undetermined. The CDR3 length is 14 residues. Germline CDR1 reads SGHVS; CDR2 reads FQNEAQ. V dropped 4 bases and J dropped 1; count of bases not matched to a gene: 3. When naive CD8 T cells were sorted, they were gated as CD8+CD4-CCR7+CD45RA+. The sample belongs to a study of molecular identifiers for immune sequencing clone quantification. MiXCR was run by TCRdb on the PCR reads, yielding one entry per CDR3 protein. The repertoire holds more than 95,000 distinct CDR3 sequences, with approximately 24% as singletons. Points from the study as a whole: For highly expanded clones, sizes could be underestimated when identical TCR molecules share a barcode.

This chain uses TRBV7-8 with TRBJ2-5, with 7 bases identical to TRBD2. The sample taken for sequencing was naive CD8+ T cells from blood, with Jurkat cell RNA spiked in. As for subset: FACS-sorted CD8+CD4-CCR7+CD45RA+ naive T cells. The clonotype was recovered from a human donor in good health. Some libraries in this study had Jurkat cell RNA spiked in. The CDR3 coding sequence is TGTGCCAGCAGCTCTCCGGGGGGCCAAGAGACCCAGTACTTC. Amino acids: CASSSPGGQETQYF.